The 20 T cell receptor beta chains below were found in one sample sequenced in a study of long-term antiretroviral therapy in people with HIV. immunoSEQ v3.0 was run at survey level. Produced via immunoSEQ multiplex PCR; TCRdb's table is partial and in-frame only. Counted here are tens of thousands of clones, 75% to 85% occurring once; the ten biggest clones make up approximately 14%. The material was unsorted PBMCs, obtained 0.3 years after starting antiretroviral therapy. The receptors here all came from a young man with HIV.

The chain couples TRBV9 to TRBJ2-3; tentatively, D is TRBD2 (6 bases). From germline, CDR1 is SGDLS and CDR2 YYNGEE. The CDR3 has 15 amino acids. Deletions cut 0 bases from V and 2 bases from J, with 10 bases between. DNA for the CDR3: TGTGCCAGCAGCGTAGGGGTAGCGGACACAGATACGCAGTATTTT. Translated: CASSVGVADTDTQYF.

In its sample, this clone was seen once. The chain's CDR3 is CSVGLRGNEKLFF. As DNA, the CDR3 is TGCAGCGTTGGACTCAGGGGTAATGAAAAACTGTTTTTT. The chain couples TRBV29-1 to TRBJ1-4; D perhaps matches TRBD1 (6 bases). V dropped 4 bases and J dropped 4 bases, with 10 bases sitting between them. The germline V gene has CDR1 SQVTM and CDR2 ANQGSEA. The CDR3 runs 13 residues.

The chain combines TRBV27 with TRBJ1-1, with a tentative D call TRBD1 (6 bases). Trimming pared 7 bases from V and 7 bases from J, leaving 22 bases between. Germline V gene sequence: CDR1 MNHEY, CDR2 SMNVEV (reference sequence). CDR3 length: 15 residues. CDR3 region: CASTSFLRGSNEAFF. In DNA, the CDR3 is TGTGCCAGCACTTCTTTTTTGAGGGGGAGCAATGAAGCTTTCTTT.

The chain uses TRBV15 and TRBJ2-7; TRBD1 might be the D (5 bases). The CDR3 covers 13 residues. The V end was cut by 2 bases, the J end by 3 bases, with 8 bases between. From germline, CDR1 is LNHNV and CDR2 YYDKDF (reference sequence). CDR3 DNA sequence: TGTGCCACCAGCAGACGACAGAACTACGAGCAGTACTTC. As protein: CATSRRQNYEQYF. The full variable domain, rest sourced from reference TRBV15 and TRBJ2-7, is DAMVIQNPRYQVTQFGKPVTLSCSQTLNHNVMYWYQQKSSQAPKLLFHYYDKDFNNEADTPDNFQSRRPNTSFCFLDIRSPGLGDTAMYLCATSRRQNYEQYFGPGTRLTVT.

The count of this clone is one. V and J are TRBV6-1 and TRBJ1-4; TRBD1 might be the D (6 bases). The CDR3 is made up of 12 amino acids. Germline V CDR1 and CDR2: MNHNS, SASEGT. Deletions cut 8 bases from V and 8 bases from J, with 12 bases between. Written as DNA, the CDR3 is TGTGCCAGCCAGGATACAGGGGAAAAACTGTTTTTT. Translation: CASQDTGEKLFF.

CDR3 DNA: TGTGCCAGCAGCTTAAGCAGGAGGACTGAAGCTTTCTTT. Translating gives CASSLSRRTEAFF. This chain joins TRBV7-9 and TRBJ1-1, with D unclear. The V gene lost 2 bases and the J gene lost 5 bases, with 9 bases spanning the gap. CDR1 and CDR2 from the germline V gene are SEHNR and FQNEAQ (reference sequence). This CDR3 spans 13 amino acids.

The chain employs TRBV4-3 and TRBJ1-1, with a tentative D call TRBD1 (5 bases). With 0 bases removed from V and 5 bases from J, the gap between germline ends came to 16 bases. Per germline, CDR1 LGHNA and CDR2 YSLEER. The CDR3 has 16 amino acids. CDR3 sequence: CASSQDSEGRRTEAFF. The CDR3 DNA reads as TGCGCCAGCAGCCAAGATTCGGAGGGGCGGCGGACTGAAGCTTTCTTT.

This clone was picked up one time. The chain joins TRBV7-2 to TRBJ2-7; either TRBD1 or TRBD2 may supply D (7 bases each). The CDR3 is 17 amino acids. The V end lost 2 bases, the J end lost 2 bases, and 19 bases lay between the germline ends. Germline values: CDR1 SGHTA, CDR2 FQGNSA. The CDR3 is CASSLSGRGRQTYEQYF. The DNA for the CDR3 is TGTGCCAGCAGCTTATCGGGGAGGGGGCGCCAGACCTACGAGCAGTACTTC.

The J gene is TRBJ1-2, the V gene TRBV9; 7 bases are a match to TRBD1. This CDR3 comprises 16 residues. Germline V gene data show CDR1 as SGDLS and CDR2 as YYNGEE. J was trimmed by 6 bases and V by 2 bases; bases with no gene match: 13. CDR3 in amino acids: CASSVGDRAVQDGYTF. In DNA, the CDR3 is TGTGCCAGCAGCGTGGGAGACAGGGCGGTCCAGGATGGCTACACCTTC.

The rearrangement joins TRBV7-9 to TRBJ1-6, with D unresolved. This CDR3 is 13 amino acids long. V was clipped by 5 bases and J by 7 bases, with 9 bases between them. CDR1 and CDR2 from the germline V gene are SEHNR and FQNEAQ (reference sequence). The CDR3 spells CASSIPPNSPLHF. The CDR3 DNA reads as TGTGCCAGCAGCATCCCTCCCAATTCACCCCTCCACTTT.

The V gene is TRBV4-1, the J gene TRBJ1-1; unclear D gene. The CDR3 is 15 residues long. CDR1 is MGHRA, CDR2 YSYEKL, per germline. V lost 0 bases and J 11 bases, leaving 19 bases between the germline ends. The CDR3 DNA is TGCGCCAGCAGCCAAGAAAGAGCCAACCCTCGGGATGCTTTCTTT. As protein: CASSQERANPRDAFF.

This chain links TRBV5-1 with TRBJ2-1; tentatively, D is TRBD1 (5 bases). The germline gives CDR1 SGHRS, CDR2 YFSETQ. CDR3 length equals 16 residues. V was pared by 4 bases and J by 5 bases, with 19 bases between. The CDR3 DNA follows: TGCGCCAGCAGCCAAGACGCAGGGCCTTGGAACAATGAGCAGTTCTTC. Residues: CASSQDAGPWNNEQFF.

V usage is TRBV7-9 and J usage is TRBJ1-1; D perhaps matches TRBD1 (5 bases). V was trimmed by 4 bases and J by 4 bases, leaving 13 bases between them. This CDR3 comprises 14 residues. The V gene's germline CDR1 is SEHNR and CDR2 FQNEAQ (reference sequence). The CDR3 sequence: CASSSTGGGTEAFF. The CDR3 DNA reads as TGTGCCAGCAGCTCCACGGGGGGGGGCACTGAAGCTTTCTTT. The variable domain in full, with the rest retrieved from reference TRBV7-9 and TRBJ1-1, is DTGVSQNPRHKITKRGQNVTFRCDPISEHNRLYWYRQTLGQGPEFLTYFQNEAQLEKSRLLSDRFSAERPKGSFSTLEIQRTEQGDSAMYLCASSSTGGGTEAFFGQGTRLTVV.

The gene calls are TRBV7-9 and TRBJ2-4; the match to TRBD1 covers 9 bases. Per germline, CDR1 SEHNR and CDR2 FQNEAQ (reference sequence). V lost 6 bases to trimming and J lost 12 bases; unmatched junction nucleotides: 9. The CDR3 covers 13 residues. The CDR3 protein is CASRAGTGKTQYF. The CDR3 bases are TGTGCCAGCAGGGCCGGGACAGGGAAAACTCAGTACTTC.

The J gene is TRBJ1-1, the V gene TRBV19, with TRBD1 matching 8 bases. Trimming removed 4 bases from V and 0 bases from J; junction bases left unmatched: 4. The length of the CDR3 is 15 residues. The V gene's germline CDR1 is LNHDA and CDR2 SQIVND (reference sequence). CDR3 coding DNA: TGTGCCAGTAGTACCCGACAGGGGATGAACACTGAAGCTTTCTTT. Residues: CASSTRQGMNTEAFF.

This chain uses TRBV2 with TRBJ1-5; unclear D gene. The CDR3 is 15 residues long. CDR1 SNHLY and CDR2 FYNNEI come from the germline V gene. V lost 7 bases, J lost 2 bases, and 15 bases lay in between. This CDR3 is CASKPDRTRNQPQHF. CDR3 DNA: TGTGCCAGCAAGCCCGACCGTACCCGCAATCAGCCCCAGCATTTT.

In its sample, this clone was seen a few times. The chain is built from TRBV5-6 and TRBJ2-7; D gene unclear. With 1 base removed from V and 0 bases from J, the gap between germline ends came to 5 bases. CDR3 length: 13 residues. The germline gives CDR1 SGHDT, CDR2 YYEEEE. CDR3 sequence: CASSLPVSYEQYF. The CDR3 bases are TGTGCCAGCAGCTTGCCCGTCTCCTACGAGCAGTACTTC.

J is TRBJ2-1 and V is TRBV29-1; D is perhaps TRBD2 (8 bases). With 3 bases removed from V and 3 bases from J, the gap between germline ends came to 18 bases. Germline CDR1 SQVTM, CDR2 ANQGSEA. This CDR3 is 16 amino acids long. The CDR3 region has the DNA TGCAGCGTTGAGGCGGGGGGCAGGGGGTACTACAATGAGCAGTTCTTC. It translates to CSVEAGGRGYYNEQFF.

The gene calls are TRBV27 and TRBJ2-7; TRBD2 might be the D (5 bases). The ends were cut back, 7 bases at V and 2 bases at J, with 24 bases in the middle. In germline, CDR1 is MNHEY, CDR2 SMNVEV (reference sequence). This CDR3 is built from 17 residues. The CDR3 DNA is TGTGCCAGCACCAAGTTTGACGGACGGAGGCTCGCCTACGAGCAGTACTTC. Its protein is CASTKFDGRRLAYEQYF.

This clone came up once. The chain uses TRBV13 and TRBJ2-7; TRBD1 matches at 8 bases. Trimming cost V 5 bases and J 10 bases; bases outside gene matches: 7. Germline CDR1 and CDR2: PRHDT and FYEKMQ (reference sequence). The CDR3 is made up of 12 amino acids. Here the CDR3 DNA reads TGTGCCAGCAGCGCGGTCCAGGGGGCTCAGTACTTC. Translated, it gives CASSAVQGAQYF.